This T cell receptor (beta chain) was captured by sequencing in a study of T-cell reconstitution after alpha-beta-depleted transplantation in children. The V segment lost 6 bases and the J segment 2 bases; nucleotides outside the gene matches: 12. This CDR3 spans 17 amino acids. Germline V CDR1 and CDR2: MDHEN, SYDVKM. Molecular barcoding with unique molecular identifiers was used for the TCRbeta library. TCRdb re-called the PCR reads through MiXCR, storing one row per CDR3 protein. This table holds roughly 110,000 distinct CDR3 sequences, 10% found once. The chain couples TRBV28 to TRBJ2-1; 8 bases match TRBD1. The material sequenced was PBMCs, taken before TCRalphabeta/CD19-depleted stem cell transplant. This clonotype was sampled from a boy aged 2 to 10 with acute lymphoblastic leukemia, due to receive a stem cell transplant. The CDR3 coding sequence is TGTGCCAGCAGGATGACAGGGGCTTCTCTTCCCTACAATGAGCAGTTCTTC. This gives the protein CASRMTGASLPYNEQFF. The full variable domain, with the rest looked up from reference TRBV28 and TRBJ2-1, is DVKVTQSSRYLVKRTGEKVFLECVQDMDHENMFWYRQDPGLGLRLIYFSYDVKMKEKGDIPEGYSVSREKKERFSLILESASTNQTSMYLCASRMTGASLPYNEQFFGPGTRLTVL.